This T cell receptor beta chain appears in the sequencing data of a study of yellow fever vaccine responses in identical twins. TCRdb reprocessed the RT-PCR reads via MiXCR and lists one record per CDR3 protein. The repertoire has 3,000 to 4,000 distinct CDR3 sequences, about 84% of them found once; the top ten carry around 3%. The germline V gene encodes CDR1 LNHNV and CDR2 YYDKDF (reference sequence). CDR3 length: 14 amino acids. Trimming removed 2 bases at V and 4 bases at J, with 9 bases between. The sample here was T cells from blood (PBMCs), unsorted or a sorted subset (not recorded which), taken before or after yellow fever vaccination (not recorded which). The TCR originated in a woman between 18 and 30 years old who received the yellow fever vaccine. V gene TRBV15 combines with J gene TRBJ2-1, with D perhaps matching TRBD1 or TRBD2 (5 bases each). The CDR3 region is CATSRRDGYNEQFF. The DNA of the CDR3 is TGTGCCACCAGCAGACGGGACGGGTACAATGAGCAGTTCTTC.